Included here is one T cell receptor beta chain sequence, with context. The antigen is not known. At one end, the junction sequence differs from germline, possibly due to a read error. The CDR3 loop spans 17 amino acids. CDR1 and CDR2 (germline): GTSNPN, SVGIG (reference sequence). The sample originates from a study of chemoradiotherapy in HPV16-positive cancers. Turning to the study itself: Candidate HPV-specific clones and shared TCR motifs came from a couple of HPV16-positive patients.

Study-wide points: Candidate HPV-specific clones and E7-related TCR motifs grew in tumor during treatment.

Here immunoSEQ multiplex PCR was the method, and the copy in TCRdb shows in-frame clones only, minus some. The sample records 9,500 to 13,000 clones, around 83% being singletons. The TCR comes from a human donor with HPV-associated anogenital cancer. The chain employs TRBV30 and TRBJ1-5; D is ambiguous. Sequenced here: tumor tissue, sampled from a patient who underwent chemoradiotherapy. This chain's CDR3 is CAWGVRGLQVWNQPQHF. CDR3 coding DNA: TGTGCCTGGGGTGTACGCGGGCTCCAGGTTTGGAATCAGCCCCAGCATTTT.